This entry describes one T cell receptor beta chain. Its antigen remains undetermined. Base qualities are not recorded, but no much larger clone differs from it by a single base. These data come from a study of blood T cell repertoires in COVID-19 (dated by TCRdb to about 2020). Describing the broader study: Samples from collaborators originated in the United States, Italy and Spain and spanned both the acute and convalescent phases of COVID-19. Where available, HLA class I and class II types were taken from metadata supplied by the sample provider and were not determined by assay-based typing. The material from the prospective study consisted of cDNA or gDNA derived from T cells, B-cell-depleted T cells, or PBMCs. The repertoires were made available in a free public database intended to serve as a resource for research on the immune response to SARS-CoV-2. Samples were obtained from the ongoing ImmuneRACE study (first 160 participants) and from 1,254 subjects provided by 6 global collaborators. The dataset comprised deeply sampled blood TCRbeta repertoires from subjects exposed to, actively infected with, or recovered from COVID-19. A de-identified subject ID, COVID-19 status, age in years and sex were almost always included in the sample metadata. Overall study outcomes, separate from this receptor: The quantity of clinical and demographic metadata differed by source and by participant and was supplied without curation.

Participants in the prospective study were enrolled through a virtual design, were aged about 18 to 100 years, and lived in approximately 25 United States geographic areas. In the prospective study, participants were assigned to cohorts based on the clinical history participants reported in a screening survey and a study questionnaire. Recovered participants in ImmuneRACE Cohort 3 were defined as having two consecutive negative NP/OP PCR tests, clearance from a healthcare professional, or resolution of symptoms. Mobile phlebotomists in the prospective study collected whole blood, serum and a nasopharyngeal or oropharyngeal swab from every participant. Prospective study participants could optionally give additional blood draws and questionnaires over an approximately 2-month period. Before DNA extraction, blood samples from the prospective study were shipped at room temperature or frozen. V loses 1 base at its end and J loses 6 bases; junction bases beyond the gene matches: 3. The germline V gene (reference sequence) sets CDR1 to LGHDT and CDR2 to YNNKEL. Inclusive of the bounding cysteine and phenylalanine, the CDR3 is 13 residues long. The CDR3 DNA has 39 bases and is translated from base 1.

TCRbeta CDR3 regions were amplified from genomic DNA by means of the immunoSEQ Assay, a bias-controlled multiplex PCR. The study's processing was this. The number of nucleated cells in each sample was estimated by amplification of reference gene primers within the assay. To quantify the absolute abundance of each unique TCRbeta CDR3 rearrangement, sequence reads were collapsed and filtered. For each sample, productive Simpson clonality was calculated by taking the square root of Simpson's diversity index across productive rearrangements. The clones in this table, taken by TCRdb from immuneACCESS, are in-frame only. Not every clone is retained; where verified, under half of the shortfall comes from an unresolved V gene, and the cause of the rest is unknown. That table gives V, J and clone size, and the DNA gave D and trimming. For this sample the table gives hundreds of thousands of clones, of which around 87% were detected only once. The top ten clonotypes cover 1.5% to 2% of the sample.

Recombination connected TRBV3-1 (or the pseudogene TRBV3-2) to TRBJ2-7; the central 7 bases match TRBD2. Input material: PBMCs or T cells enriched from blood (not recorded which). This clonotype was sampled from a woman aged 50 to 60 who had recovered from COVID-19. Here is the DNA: TGTGCCAGCAGCCAAGTGCGGGAGTCCGAGCAGTACTTC. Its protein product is CASSQVRESEQYF.